Listed here are 14 T cell receptor beta chains from one sample, sequenced in a study of untreated major depressive disorder. Assay: immunoSEQ multiplex PCR; the TCRdb copy retains only in-frame clones and omits some. Of approximately 20,000 clones listed, more than 75% are singletons. The specimen sequenced was CD4+ T cells from PBMCs. The receptors stem from a woman under 40 in good health.

The chain links TRBV7-2 to TRBJ1-2; D is undetermined. CDR3 length equals 12 residues. Germline V CDR1 and CDR2: SGHTA, FQGNSA. Trimming shortened V by 6 bases and J by 3 bases, and 8 bases separated the two germline ends. DNA for the CDR3: TGTGCCAGCAGAGCAGGACACTATGGCTACACCTTC. This codes for CASRAGHYGYTF.

The chain links TRBV14 to TRBJ2-1; TRBD2 aligns across 8 bases. Germline CDR1 is SGHDN and CDR2 is FVKESK. The CDR3 runs to 14 residues. Unmatched junction bases numbered 2, after V lost 3 bases and J lost 4 bases. This chain's CDR3 is CASSQRLAYNEQFF. The CDR3 coding sequence is TGTGCCAGCAGCCAGAGACTAGCGTACAATGAGCAGTTCTTC. The full variable domain, its missing parts supplied by reference TRBV14 and TRBJ2-1, is EAGVTQFPSHSVIEKGQTVTLRCDPISGHDNLYWYRRVMGKEIKFLLHFVKESKQDESGMPNNRFLAERTGGTYSTLKVQPAELEDSGVYFCASSQRLAYNEQFFGPGTRLTVL.

The rearrangement uses TRBV30 and TRBJ2-2, with D unresolved. The CDR3 covers 14 residues. Trimming pared 8 bases from V and 0 bases from J, leaving 13 bases between. The germline CDR1 and CDR2 sequences are GTSNPN and SVGIG (reference sequence). The CDR3 DNA sequence: TGTGCCCATGGACGGGCGACGAACACCGGGGAGCTGTTTTTT. Translation: CAHGRATNTGELFF.

The gene calls are TRBV4-2 and TRBJ2-5, with 8 bases lining up with TRBD2. Germline loops: CDR1 LGHNA, CDR2 YNFKEQ. With V trimmed by 0 bases and J by 4 bases, 10 bases remained unmatched. This CDR3 spans 17 amino acids. The CDR3 is CASSQDPQREYGETQYF. In DNA form, the CDR3 reads TGTGCCAGCAGCCAAGATCCCCAGCGGGAGTATGGAGAGACCCAGTACTTC.

The gene calls are TRBV7-8 and TRBJ1-4; D not resolved. This CDR3 is built from 15 residues. Germline V lookup: CDR1 SGHVS, CDR2 FQNEAQ. V lost 5 bases and J 2 bases, leaving 12 bases between the germline ends. The CDR3 region is CASSQRRVTNEKLFF. The CDR3 DNA follows: TGTGCCAGCAGCCAACGAAGGGTGACTAATGAAAAACTGTTTTTT.

The chain uses TRBV18 and TRBJ2-2; 9 nucleotides align to TRBD2. The CDR3 sequence is 16 residues long. The V and J ends lost 5 bases and 2 bases, in that order; junction bases with no gene match: 6. Germline CDR1 KGHSH, CDR2 LQKENI. Written as DNA, the CDR3 is TGTGCCAGCTCAGCCGTAGCGGGAGCCAACACCGGGGAGCTGTTTTTT. It translates to CASSAVAGANTGELFF.

The V call is TRBV28, the J call TRBJ1-4, with TRBD1 matching 8 bases. CDR3 length: 14 residues. V lost 6 bases and J lost 8; bases outside the gene matches: 8. Germline V gene lookup returns CDR1 MDHEN and CDR2 SYDVKM. Written as DNA, the CDR3 is TGTGCCAGCAGGCCAACAGGGGGGGACGAAAAACTGTTTTTT. Its protein product is CASRPTGGDEKLFF.

The chain recombines TRBV28 with TRBJ1-2; 7 nucleotides agree with TRBD1. The CDR3 spans 13 residues. Germline V lookup: CDR1 MDHEN, CDR2 SYDVKM. Germline trimming cut 10 bases from V and 2 bases from J; bases unmatched to any gene: 7. The CDR3 bases are TGTGCCAACCGGGACAGCTCCAACTATGGCTACACCTTC. The encoded protein is CANRDSSNYGYTF.

This clone came up a few times. This chain links TRBV9 with TRBJ2-1; 7 nucleotides match TRBD2. From germline, CDR1 is SGDLS and CDR2 YYNGEE. The CDR3 extends over 16 amino acids. Trimming at V came to 0 bases and at J to 0 bases, leaving 3 bases not matched to a gene. CDR3 in amino acids: CASSVAGGSSYNEQFF. CDR3 DNA: TGTGCCAGCAGCGTAGCGGGCGGGAGCTCCTACAATGAGCAGTTCTTC.

The chain recombines TRBV2 with TRBJ2-1, with TRBD2 as a possible D gene (7 bases). Germline V gene lookup returns CDR1 SNHLY and CDR2 FYNNEI. This CDR3 spans 15 amino acids. The V gene lost 2 bases and the J gene lost 8 bases, with 16 bases spanning the gap. The CDR3 DNA follows: TGTGCCAGCAGTGAATTACGCAGGGGAGGGGATGAGCAGTTCTTC. Protein product: CASSELRRGGDEQFF.

This clone was recorded a few times. J is TRBJ1-1 and V is TRBV7-7; no definite D call. Trimming took 1 base from V and 1 from J, leaving 4 bases between them. The CDR3 runs 13 residues. From germline, CDR1 is SSHAT and CDR2 FNYEAQ (reference sequence). CDR3 sequence reads: CASSLVANTEAFF. CDR3 bases: TGTGCCAGCAGCTTAGTGGCGAACACTGAAGCTTTCTTT.

The chain employs TRBV28 and TRBJ2-7; D possibly corresponds to TRBD2 (5 bases). V was clipped by 6 bases and J by 0 bases, with 12 bases between them. CDR3 size: 14 residues. Germline V gene sequence: CDR1 MDHEN, CDR2 SYDVKM. The CDR3 sequence is CASRPGLHSYEQYF. The CDR3 region has the DNA TGTGCCAGCAGACCCGGACTGCACTCCTACGAGCAGTACTTC.

The chain employs TRBV6-6 and TRBJ2-7, with 8 bases that match TRBD2. The CDR3 length is 14 residues. The trim removed 6 bases at V and 6 bases at J, leaving 10 bases unmatched. Germline V CDR1 and CDR2: MNHNY, SVGAGI (reference sequence). CDR3 residues: CASSRGLAMAEQYF. CDR3 nucleotide sequence: TGTGCCAGCAGCCGCGGACTAGCAATGGCCGAGCAGTACTTC.

This clone has just one count. The chain carries TRBV27 and TRBJ2-7; D might be TRBD1 (7 bases). The V and J ends lost 4 bases and 2 bases respectively, with 12 bases between them. Germline CDR1 and CDR2: MNHEY and SMNVEV (reference sequence). The CDR3 length is 14 residues. In DNA form, the CDR3 reads TGTGCCAGCAGTTCACAGGGGAGGACCTACGAGCAGTACTTC. It specifies CASSSQGRTYEQYF.